This T cell receptor beta chain was documented in a study of CD8 T cells in Susac syndrome. This clonotype was seen a few times. In contrast to the negatively isolated CD8+ and CD4+ T cells, TEMRA cells were FACS-enriched. Random hexamers were used to reverse transcribe an amount of about 0.45 to 1 ug RNA. A multiplex approach, immunoSEQ multiplex PCR, amplified TCR beta CDR3 across 54 Vbeta and 13 Jbeta. TCRdb ran MiXCR on the immunoSEQ multiplex PCR reads and lists one entry per CDR3 protein. This sample has about 210,000 distinct CDR3 sequences, with 95% found just once. Germline V lookup: CDR1 SGHDT, CDR2 YYEEEE. This CDR3 contains 12 residues. V was shortened by 5 bases and J by 9 bases, with 12 bases between the two germline ends.

The rearrangement uses TRBV5-6 and TRBJ2-1; the D is unclear. The receptor was isolated from a human donor with multiple sclerosis. Sequencing was performed on CD4+ T cells from PBMCs. CDR3 amino acids: CASSLTSGEQFF. CDR3 in DNA: TGTGCCAGCAGTTTAACTTCTGGTGAGCAGTTCTTC. The whole variable domain, filled in from reference TRBV5-6 and TRBJ2-1, reads DAGVTQSPTHLIKTRGQQVTLRCSPKSGHDTVSWYQQALGQGPQFIFQYYEEEERQRGNFPDRFSGHQFPNYSSELNVNALLLGDSALYLCASSLTSGEQFFGPGTRLTVL.